This is a list of T cell receptor beta chains from one sample in a study of blood T cell repertoires in COVID-19. Profiled with immunoSEQ multiplex PCR; TCRdb holds only in-frame clones, not every one. Seen here are about 380,000 clones, 88% observed once, and the top ten hold approximately 1.2%. The sample consisted of PBMCs or T cells enriched from blood (not recorded which). The receptors were sampled from a woman aged 18-35 years who had recovered from COVID-19. Both conserved end residues are part of each CDR3. D genes are given only for firm matches. Only some rows state a clone size, as once, few, many or a class for expanded clones.

TRBJ2-1 - TRBV11-2 - TGTGCCAGCAGTTTGGACAGAAGCAATGAGCAGTTCTTC CASSLDRSNEQFF
TRBJ2-5 few TRBV15 TRBD2 TGTGCCACCATCCCGGGACTAGGGGACCAAGAGACCCAGTACTTC CATIPGLGDQETQYF
TRBJ2-7 once TRBV18 - TGTGCCAGCTCACCTGGACAATATTACGAGCAGTACTTC CASSPGQYYEQYF
TRBJ2-1 - TRBV6-4 TRBD2 TGTGCCAGCAGTGGGACTAGCGGGGCCTTTGGGTTCTTC CASSGTSGAFGFF
TRBJ1-1 - TRBV24-1 - TGTGCCACCCCTCAGACTGGGACTGAAGCTTTCTTT CATPQTGTEAFF
TRBJ1-3 - TRBV5-1 TRBD1 TGCGCCAGCAGCTCGGGACAGGGGGTCGGAAACACCATATATTTT CASSSGQGVGNTIYF
TRBJ1-5 few TRBV9 - TGTGCCAGCAGCGACGACAGGAGCAATCAGCCCCAGCATTTT CASSDDRSNQPQHF
TRBJ2-5 - TRBV7-9 - TGTGCCAGCAGCTTAGCACCGAGAGGGGGCCAAGAGACCCAGTACTTC CASSLAPRGGQETQYF
TRBJ2-1 - TRBV11-2 - TGTGCCAGCAGGAAAGCGGGACAGGCGTACAATGAGCAGTTCTTC CASRKAGQAYNEQFF
TRBJ1-2 - TRBV11-2 - TGTGCCAGCAGCCCCACAGGGATCTATGGCTACACCTTC CASSPTGIYGYTF